The 12 T cell receptor beta chains presented below share a single source sample, sequenced in a study of regulatory T cells in long-lasting Graves disease. Noted time point: persistent/refractory GD, antithyroid drugs over 5 years with positive TRAb. TCR sequences were obtained from RNA taken from PBMCs. Building the TCR beta libraries relied on iRepertoire HTBI primers, and CDR3 regions underwent Arm-PCR. MiXCR, applied by TCRdb to the multiplex PCR reads, yields one record per CDR3 protein. Here the sample spans hundreds of thousands of distinct CDR3 sequences, about a fifth being singletons. Sequencing used peripheral blood mononuclear cells (PBMCs), obtained when the disease was refractory, from a patient treated with antithyroid drugs. The receptor source for this set is a female donor with Graves disease.

The chain couples TRBV5-4 to TRBJ2-5, with a weak D call TRBD2 (6 bases). This CDR3 comprises 16 residues. V was trimmed by 4 bases and J by 4 bases, leaving 20 bases between them. Germline loops: CDR1 SGHNT, CDR2 YYREEE (reference sequence). The CDR3 here is CASSTRDVSPRETQYF. As DNA, the CDR3 is TGTGCCAGCAGCACGCGGGACGTCAGCCCCAGAGAGACCCAGTACTTC.

In regard to this clonotype: A much larger clone differs by one base, so this may be a read error. The chain links TRBV28 to TRBJ1-5; D is ambiguous. The germline gives CDR1 MDHEN, CDR2 SYDVKM. This CDR3 has 15 residues. Here the CDR3 reads CSSSLAAAGNQPQHF. CDR3 DNA sequence: TGTTCCAGCAGTTTAGCCGCCGCTGGCAATCAGCCCCAGCATTTT.

DNA for the CDR3: TGTGCCAGCAGTCTAATCTCGACAGGGGACGCCTACAATGAGCAGTTCTTC. Its protein is CASSLISTGDAYNEQFF. The chain has TRBV27 and TRBJ2-1; 8 nucleotides line up with TRBD1. CDR1 is MNHEY and CDR2 is SMNVEV in the germline V gene (reference sequence). Trimming at V came to 5 bases and at J to 2 bases, leaving 11 bases not matched to a gene. The CDR3 is made up of 17 amino acids.

Concerning this clonotype itself: A much larger clone sits a single nucleotide away, making a read error possible. V usage is TRBV28 and J usage is TRBJ1-1; a possible D gene is TRBD1 (6 bases). V lost 3 bases and J lost 4, with 18 bases in between. Germline values: CDR1 MDHEN, CDR2 SYDVKM. The CDR3 is 16 residues long. In DNA, the CDR3 is TGTGCCAGCAGTTTTGATGTTCGGCAGGGGATCACTGAAGCTTTCTTT. It yields the protein CASSFDVRQGITEAFF.

V gene TRBV5-1 combines with J gene TRBJ2-2; tentative D call: TRBD2 (6 bases). Germline CDR1 SGHRS, CDR2 YFSETQ. The length of the CDR3 is 17 residues. The V gene lost 3 bases and the J gene lost 1 base, with 16 bases spanning the gap. DNA of the CDR3: TGCGCCAGCAGCTATCCCCGGGACGGGGGGAACACCGGGGAGCTGTTTTTT. The encoded protein is CASSYPRDGGNTGELFF.

This chain joins TRBV3-1 and TRBJ2-7; D remains unclear. With 1 base removed from V and 6 bases from J, the gap between germline ends came to 13 bases. The CDR3 totals 14 residues. CDR1 LGHDT and CDR2 YNNKEL come from the germline V gene (reference sequence). CDR3 protein: CASSQGVTPREQYF. CDR3 DNA: TGTGCCAGCAGCCAAGGGGTTACCCCGCGCGAGCAGTACTTC.

Remarks on this clonotype: Just one base apart from a much larger clone, this may be a read error. The V gene is TRBV28, the J gene TRBJ2-5; 10 bases are a match to TRBD2. The CDR3 runs 17 residues. Trimming removed 8 bases from V and 5 bases from J; junction bases left unmatched: 17. Germline lookup yields CDR1 MDHEN and CDR2 SYDVKM. The CDR3 nucleotides are TGTGCCAGCGGTGGGGGAGGGCTAGCGGGAGACGTGGAGACCCAGTACTTC. Amino acid sequence: CASGGGGLAGDVETQYF. The whole variable domain, filled in from reference TRBV28 and TRBJ2-5, reads DVKVTQSSRYLVKRTGEKVFLECVQDMDHENMFWYRQDPGLGLRLIYFSYDVKMKEKGDIPEGYSVSREKKERFSLILESASTNQTSMYLCASGGGGLAGDVETQYFGPGTRLLVL.

In its sample, this clonotype was seen a few times. The genes are TRBV5-1 and TRBJ1-2; no clear D. Germline CDR1 SGHRS, CDR2 YFSETQ. Trimming took 4 bases from V and 4 from J, leaving 17 bases between them. CDR3 size: 15 residues. The CDR3, as DNA: TGCGCCAGCAGCCCCCTTGTGAGGAGTACCTATGGCTACACCTTC. It translates to CASSPLVRSTYGYTF.

This clonotype was picked up many times. The V gene is TRBV12-3 or TRBV12-4, the J gene TRBJ2-7; 7 nucleotides match TRBD2. The ends lost 6 bases at V and 3 bases at J; junction bases unmatched: 11. The CDR3 extends over 15 amino acids. The CDR3 DNA follows: TGTGCCAGCAGGGGTAGACTAGCTTCTATCTACGAGCAGTACTTC. It encodes CASRGRLASIYEQYF.

This clonotype was detected only a few times. This rearrangement joins TRBV10-3 to TRBJ1-1; D not certain. The ends were cut back, 7 bases at V and 1 base at J, with 13 bases in the middle. The CDR3 consists of 14 residues. The germline gives CDR1 ENHRY, CDR2 SYGVKD. The CDR3 bases are TGTGCCATCAAGGCATTACTCCGGAACACTGAAGCTTTCTTT. Its translation: CAIKALLRNTEAFF.

This chain links TRBV7-9 with TRBJ2-7; a possible D gene is TRBD1 (5 bases). Germline V gene data show CDR1 as SEHNR and CDR2 as FQNEAQ (reference sequence). V lost 5 bases to trimming and J lost 3 bases, with 8 bases between them. This CDR3 has 12 residues. CDR3 DNA sequence: TGTGCCAGCAGCCAGGGCCGCTACGAGCAGTACTTC. It is translated as CASSQGRYEQYF.

On this clonotype: Just one base apart from a much larger clone, this may be a read error. The rearrangement joins TRBV24-1 to TRBJ1-4; no clear D. V gave up 9 bases and J gave up 2 bases, with 9 bases separating them. The CDR3 consists of 13 residues. The germline gives CDR1 KGHDR, CDR2 SFDVKD. Here the CDR3 reads CATGPATNEKLFF. The CDR3 nucleotides read TGTGCCACCGGCCCGGCGACTAATGAAAAACTGTTTTTT.